This passage covers 17 T cell receptor beta chains from one sample sequenced in a study of blood T cell repertoires in COVID-19. TCRdb's copy holds only in-frame clones and misses some; the assay was immunoSEQ multiplex PCR. The repertoire has approximately 470,000 clones, approximately 86% of them found once; the top ten carry under 0.75%. The sequenced sample was PBMCs or T cells enriched from blood (not recorded which). The receptors come from a woman between 18 and 29 years old who had recovered from COVID-19.

Points on this clone: At one end the junction does not follow the germline gene, possibly because of a read error. The gene calls are TRBV28 and TRBJ1-5, with D hard to call. The CDR3 has 16 amino acids. CDR1 and CDR2 from the germline V gene are MDHEN and SYDVKM. In DNA form, the CDR3 reads TGTGCCAGCAATTTAAGCTCTGGTATGGGGAGACAGCCCCAGCATTTT. Protein: CASNLSSGMGRQPQHF.

This clone was observed a single time. V is TRBV19 and J is TRBJ1-4, with TRBD1 matching 7 bases. CDR1 and CDR2 (germline): LNHDA, SQIVND (reference sequence). The CDR3 covers 15 residues. Trimming at V came to 5 bases and at J to 6 bases, leaving 9 bases not matched to a gene. The CDR3 nucleotides read TGTGCCAGTAGTCTCTCAGGGGGTGTGGATGAAAAACTGTTTTTT. Residues: CASSLSGGVDEKLFF.

The chain links TRBV18 to TRBJ2-7; D call uncertain. V was trimmed by 1 base and J by 5 bases, leaving 12 bases between them. CDR3 length: 14 amino acids. Germline loops: CDR1 KGHSH, CDR2 LQKENI. Written as DNA, the CDR3 is TGTGCCAGCTCACCACGACGCGGCGTGGACGAGCAGTACTTC. This gives the protein CASSPRRGVDEQYF. The full variable domain, its missing parts supplied by reference TRBV18 and TRBJ2-7, is NAGVMQNPRHLVRRRGQEARLRCSPMKGHSHVYWYRQLPEEGLKFMVYLQKENIIDESGMPKERFSAEFPKEGPSILRIQQVVRGDSAAYFCASSPRRGVDEQYFGPGTRLTVT.

Comment on this clone: The identical CDR3 is also encoded by other nucleotide sequences in the sample. This sequence joins TRBV5-5 and TRBJ2-5, with TRBD1 matching over 7 bases. The CDR3 runs 14 residues. V shed 0 bases, J shed 3 bases, and the junction held 2 bases outside the gene matches. The germline V gene encodes CDR1 SGHKS and CDR2 YYEKEE (reference sequence). The CDR3 reads CASSLAQGEETQYF. In DNA, the CDR3 is TGTGCCAGCAGCTTGGCGCAGGGGGAAGAGACCCAGTACTTC.

Only a few counts were recorded for this clone. V gene TRBV6-1 combines with J gene TRBJ1-1, with D maybe TRBD1 (6 bases). CDR3 length equals 15 residues. V was cut by 0 bases and J by 4 bases, with 12 bases left in between. Germline CDR1 and CDR2: MNHNS and SASEGT. For the CDR3, the DNA is TGTGCCAGCAGTGAAGCCTCCAGGGGTAGCACTGAAGCTTTCTTT. Translating gives CASSEASRGSTEAFF.

The V and J genes are TRBV29-1 and TRBJ2-5; D possibly corresponds to TRBD2 (6 bases). V dropped 7 bases and J dropped 1 base, with 7 bases sitting between them. The CDR3 is 11 amino acids. Germline loops: CDR1 SQVTM, CDR2 ANQGSEA. The CDR3 region has the DNA TGCAGCGGGAGGGTCCAAGAGACCCAGTACTTC. Its protein is CSGRVQETQYF.

V and J are TRBV15 and TRBJ2-4, with D perhaps TRBD1 (6 bases). CDR3 length: 19 amino acids. V shed 3 bases and J shed 1 base, with 22 bases lying between them. From germline, CDR1 is LNHNV and CDR2 YYDKDF (reference sequence). CDR3 bases: TGTGCCACCAGCAGCCTGGGGGCAGGGGTTTCCGTGGCCAAAAACATTCAGTACTTC. Residues: CATSSLGAGVSVAKNIQYF.

The gene calls are TRBV19 and TRBJ2-2; TRBD1 matches 8 bases. CDR1 is LNHDA and CDR2 is SQIVND in the germline V gene (reference sequence). The V and J ends lost 2 bases and 7 bases, in that order; junction bases with no gene match: 12. The CDR3 has 17 residues. CDR3 residues: CASSIISAGGAGGELFF. CDR3 DNA: TGTGCCAGTAGTATAATCTCGGCAGGGGGCGCAGGCGGGGAGCTGTTTTTT.

The chain links TRBV7-2 to TRBJ2-7; D unresolved. Germline values: CDR1 SGHTA, CDR2 FQGNSA. V lost 5 bases and J lost 2, with 10 bases in between. The CDR3 sequence is 13 residues long. The CDR3 DNA follows: TGTGCCAGCAGCCCAACGGTGGCCTACGAGCAGTACTTC. Residues: CASSPTVAYEQYF. Filled out from reference TRBV7-2 and TRBJ2-7, the complete variable domain reads GAGVSQSPSNKVTEKGKDVELRCDPISGHTALYWYRQSLGQGLEFLIYFQGNSAPDKSGLPSDRFSAERTGGSVSTLTIQRTQQEDSAVYLCASSPTVAYEQYFGPGTRLTVT.

This clone has a single count. The genes are TRBV4-1 and TRBJ2-1; D is unclear. The V gene lost 1 base and the J gene lost 4 bases, with 14 bases spanning the gap. The CDR3 runs to 16 residues. The germline gives CDR1 MGHRA, CDR2 YSYEKL. CDR3 sequence: CASSQGLRFQYNEQFF. In DNA, the CDR3 is TGCGCCAGCAGCCAAGGCCTTAGATTTCAATACAATGAGCAGTTCTTC.

The chain links TRBV10-3 to TRBJ1-2; 10 positions match TRBD1. V lost 6 bases to trimming and J lost 0 bases; unmatched junction nucleotides: 16. Germline V gives CDR1 ENHRY, CDR2 SYGVKD. This CDR3 spans 19 amino acids. The CDR3 sequence: CAIRDKNGDRGIPNYGYTF. The CDR3 DNA is TGTGCCATCAGGGACAAAAACGGGGACAGGGGTATTCCTAACTATGGCTACACCTTC.

The chain carries TRBV6-5 and TRBJ2-7; 8 bases line up with TRBD2. The CDR3 covers 15 residues. Germline-derived CDR1 and CDR2 are MNHEY and SVGAGI. J gave up 2 bases and V 6 bases, and 9 bases lay outside the gene matches. CDR3 in amino acids: CASRQRSGGPYEQYF. CDR3 nucleotide sequence: TGTGCCAGCAGACAAAGAAGCGGGGGACCCTACGAGCAGTACTTC.

J is TRBJ2-1 and V is TRBV14; D is possibly TRBD2 (7 bases). This CDR3 region has 20 residues. V lost 0 bases, J lost 1 base, and 22 bases lay in between. Germline CDR1 and CDR2: SGHDN and FVKESK. The CDR3 region is CASSQETYREGGHSYNEQFF. The CDR3 nucleotides read TGTGCCAGCAGCCAAGAAACGTATAGGGAGGGGGGGCATTCCTACAATGAGCAGTTCTTC.

This rearrangement joins TRBV30 to TRBJ1-4; 8 bases are a match to TRBD1. This CDR3 has 14 residues. Germline values: CDR1 GTSNPN, CDR2 SVGIG (reference sequence). Unmatched junction bases numbered 8, after V lost 3 bases and J lost 8 bases. The CDR3 DNA reads as TGTGCCTGGAGCGAGTCAGGGGGCTCGGAAAAACTGTTTTTT. Protein product: CAWSESGGSEKLFF.

V usage is TRBV3-1 (or the pseudogene TRBV3-2) and J usage is TRBJ2-7, with 12 bases fitting TRBD2. V trimming: 4 bases; J trimming: 4 bases; junction bases outside the gene matches: 5. The CDR3 is made up of 15 amino acids. CDR1 and CDR2 (germline): LGHDT, YNNKEL (reference sequence). CDR3 protein: CASSPGLAGSYEQYF. In DNA form, the CDR3 reads TGTGCCAGCAGCCCAGGACTAGCGGGGTCGTACGAGCAGTACTTC.

This clone was picked up one time. This chain uses TRBV4-1 with TRBJ1-3; TRBD1 is a possible D gene (5 bases). V was cut by 4 bases and J by 4 bases, with 14 bases left in between. CDR3 length: 15 residues. Germline V gene lookup returns CDR1 MGHRA and CDR2 YSYEKL. The CDR3 bases are TGCGCCAGCAGCCGCGCAATTCAGGGAGGAAACACCATATATTTT. It encodes CASSRAIQGGNTIYF.

The gene calls are TRBV11-2 and TRBJ1-3; D is undetermined. Germline V gene sequence: CDR1 SGHAT, CDR2 FQNNGV. The CDR3 extends over 15 amino acids. Trimming took 5 bases from V and 2 from J, leaving 13 bases between them. The CDR3 loop is CASSLPLHPGNTIYF. CDR3 bases: TGTGCCAGCAGCCTCCCACTACACCCTGGAAACACCATATATTTT.